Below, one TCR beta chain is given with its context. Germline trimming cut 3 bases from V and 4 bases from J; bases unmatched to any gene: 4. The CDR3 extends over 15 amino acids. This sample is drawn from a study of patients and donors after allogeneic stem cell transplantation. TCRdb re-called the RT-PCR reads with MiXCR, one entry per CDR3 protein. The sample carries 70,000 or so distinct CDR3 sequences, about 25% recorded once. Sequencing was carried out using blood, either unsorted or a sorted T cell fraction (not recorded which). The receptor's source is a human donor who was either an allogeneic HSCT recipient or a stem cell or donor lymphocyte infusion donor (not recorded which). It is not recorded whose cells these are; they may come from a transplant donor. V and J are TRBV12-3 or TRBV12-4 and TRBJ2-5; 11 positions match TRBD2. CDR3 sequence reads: CASSFVTSGRETQYF. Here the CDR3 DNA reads TGTGCCAGCAGTTTTGTTACTAGCGGGAGAGAGACCCAGTACTTC.